This TCR beta chain was sequenced during a study of cytomegalovirus exposure and HLA in healthy donors. Study results and caveats: Looking again later, the authors saw that most CMV-associated TCR beta chains seemed HLA-restricted.

PCR involved 60 Vbeta and 13 Jbeta primers. Measured with immunoSEQ multiplex PCR; TCRdb has only the in-frame clones, and not every one. Seen here are over 150,000 clones, about 84% observed once, and the top ten hold around 5.6%. The CDR3 length is 15 residues. In germline, CDR1 is SGHNT, CDR2 YYREEE (reference sequence). V was clipped by 5 bases and J by 1 base; unmatched bases: 4. With regard to this clone: What it binds is not known.

Material: PBMCs. The rearrangement links TRBV5-4 to TRBJ2-3, with TRBD2 identical over 10 bases. The sequence derives from a woman aged 40 to 50 in good health and CMV-seropositive. CDR3 DNA: TGTGCCAGCAGATTGACTAGCGGGCGCACAGATACGCAGTATTTT. It codes for CASRLTSGRTDTQYF.